Below are 31 T cell receptor beta chains sequenced from a single sample in a study of blood T cell repertoires in COVID-19. Only in-frame clones appear in the TCRdb table, and some are missing; sequencing was by immunoSEQ multiplex PCR. The table lists some 400,000 clones, approximately 86% of them singletons. Sequencing used peripheral blood. The receptors stem from a human donor in a cohort sampled during active COVID-19.

V gene TRBV19 combines with J gene TRBJ2-1; 8 bases line up with TRBD1. Germline CDR1 and CDR2: LNHDA and SQIVND (reference sequence). V shed 7 bases and J 1 base; nucleotides not matched to a gene: 6. The CDR3 has 15 residues. This CDR3 reads CASTPRQGSYNEQFF. For the CDR3, the DNA is TGTGCCAGTACCCCTCGACAGGGGTCCTACAATGAGCAGTTCTTC.

Regarding this clone: One end of the junction fails to match germline, which may point to a read error. The chain links TRBV6-4 to TRBJ2-1, with D possibly being TRBD2 (7 bases). Germline V gene data show CDR1 as MRHNA and CDR2 as SNTAGT. The CDR3 is 20 residues long. CDR3 amino acids: CARSDSSAGGEGGAYNEQFF. The CDR3 DNA follows: TGTGCCCGCAGTGACTCCTCGGCCGGGGGCGAGGGGGGGGCCTACAATGAGCAGTTCTTC.

This chain uses TRBV19 with TRBJ2-5; 8 positions agree with TRBD1. The CDR3 contains 17 residues. Looked up from germline, CDR1 is LNHDA and CDR2 is SQIVND (reference sequence). Trimming cost V 6 bases and J 2 bases; bases outside gene matches: 14. CDR3: CASSQLPTGGLQETQYF. The DNA for the CDR3 is TGTGCCAGTAGCCAACTGCCAACAGGGGGTCTACAAGAGACCCAGTACTTC. Together with reference TRBV19 and TRBJ2-5, the CDR3 gives the full variable domain: DGGITQSPKYLFRKEGQNVTLSCEQNLNHDAMYWYRQDPGQGLRLIYYSQIVNDFQKGDIAEGYSVSREKKESFPLTVTSAQKNPTAFYLCASSQLPTGGLQETQYFGPGTRLLVL.

V usage is TRBV30 and J usage is TRBJ1-3, with D possibly matching TRBD1 (6 bases). Germline-derived CDR1 and CDR2 are GTSNPN and SVGIG (reference sequence). The CDR3 is made up of 12 amino acids. V was pared by 8 bases and J by 4 bases, with 12 bases between. The CDR3 region has the DNA TGTGCCCGAACAGGGTTGGGAAACACCATATATTTT. Translating gives CARTGLGNTIYF.

The rearrangement uses TRBV30 and TRBJ2-1; 8 bases fit TRBD2. The V segment lost 2 bases and the J segment 7 bases; nucleotides outside the gene matches: 7. This CDR3 region has 14 residues. Looked up from germline, CDR1 is GTSNPN and CDR2 is SVGIG (reference sequence). The CDR3: CAWSIWTSMNEQFF. In DNA, the CDR3 is TGTGCCTGGAGTATATGGACTAGCATGAATGAGCAGTTCTTC.

This chain joins TRBV7-3 and TRBJ2-3; D gene unclear. This CDR3 is built from 15 residues. V lost 5 bases to trimming and J lost 2 bases, with 14 bases between them. The germline V gene has CDR1 SGHTA and CDR2 FQGTGA. The CDR3 reads CASSPEPVSTDTQYF. The CDR3 coding sequence is TGTGCCAGCAGCCCTGAGCCGGTATCCACAGATACGCAGTATTTT. Variable domain in full (rest from reference TRBV7-3 and TRBJ2-3): GAGVSQTPSNKVTEKGKYVELRCDPISGHTALYWYRQSLGQGPEFLIYFQGTGAADDSGLPNDRFFAVRPEGSVSTLKIQRTERGDSAVYLCASSPEPVSTDTQYFGPGTRLTVL.

This clone was seen a handful of times. V gene TRBV28 combines with J gene TRBJ2-1, with D possibly TRBD1 on 6 matching bases. The CDR3 is made up of 16 amino acids. V was cut by 5 bases and J by 1 base, with 15 bases left in between. CDR1 is MDHEN, CDR2 SYDVKM, per germline. CDR3 amino acids: CASSRRTGTSYNEQFF. CDR3 in DNA: TGTGCCAGCAGTCGCCGAACCGGGACATCCTACAATGAGCAGTTCTTC.

J is TRBJ1-1 and V is TRBV5-8; TRBD1 matches at 7 bases. Germline CDR1 is SGHTS and CDR2 is YDEGEE. V was pared by 1 base and J by 3 bases, with 0 bases of the junction left unmatched. CDR3 size: 13 residues. The CDR3 loop reads CASSLQGDTEAFF. For the CDR3, the DNA is TGTGCCAGCAGCTTGCAGGGGGACACTGAAGCTTTCTTT. Full variable domain (remainder filled in from reference TRBV5-8 and TRBJ1-1): EAGVTQSPTHLIKTRGQQATLRCSPISGHTSVYWYQQALGLGLQFLLWYDEGEERNRGNFPPRFSGRQFPNYSSELNVNALELEDSALYLCASSLQGDTEAFFGQGTRLTVV.

The chain recombines TRBV29-1 with TRBJ2-7, with 8 bases matching TRBD1. V was clipped by 5 bases and J by 4 bases; unmatched bases: 4. Germline CDR1 is SQVTM and CDR2 is ANQGSEA. The CDR3 sequence is 12 residues long. The CDR3 is CSVLDRGYEQYF. CDR3 nucleotide sequence: TGCAGCGTTCTTGACAGGGGTTACGAGCAGTACTTC.

The V and J genes are TRBV11-3 and TRBJ1-1; no firm D call. The V end lost 4 bases, the J end lost 0 bases, and 6 bases lay between the germline ends. Germline V CDR1 and CDR2: SGHNT, YENEEA. The CDR3 is 13 residues long. The CDR3, as DNA: TGTGCCAGCAGCTCAGGTCTGAACACTGAAGCTTTCTTT. Its translation is CASSSGLNTEAFF. The entire variable domain, with the rest obtained from reference TRBV11-3 and TRBJ1-1, is as follows: EAGVVQSPRYKIIEKKQPVAFWCNPISGHNTLYWYLQNLGQGPELLIRYENEEAVDDSQLPKDRFSAERLKGVDSTLKIQPAELGDSAVYLCASSSGLNTEAFFGQGTRLTVV.

The rearrangement uses TRBV5-1 and TRBJ2-7; 10 bases fit TRBD1. Germline-derived CDR1 and CDR2 are SGHRS and YFSETQ. V lost 1 base and J lost 4; bases outside the gene matches: 5. The CDR3 has 15 amino acids. In nucleotides, the CDR3 is TGCGCCAGCAGCTTGACCGGGACAGGGGCATACGAGCAGTACTTC. Amino acid sequence: CASSLTGTGAYEQYF.

The chain carries TRBV4-1 and TRBJ1-1; possibly TRBD1 for D (5 bases). The V and J ends lost 0 bases and 2 bases respectively, with 16 bases between them. CDR1 MGHRA and CDR2 YSYEKL come from the germline V gene. The CDR3 consists of 17 residues. CDR3 amino acids: CASSQDSGPRVNTEAFF. CDR3 coding DNA: TGCGCCAGCAGCCAAGATTCCGGCCCCAGGGTTAACACTGAAGCTTTCTTT.

The V and J genes are TRBV7-7 and TRBJ2-3, with D possibly being TRBD2 (6 bases). V lost 4 bases and J 2 bases, leaving 16 bases between the germline ends. CDR1 and CDR2 from the germline V gene are SSHAT and FNYEAQ (reference sequence). This CDR3 comprises 16 residues. The CDR3 loop is CASSSIAVGDTDTQYF. In DNA form, the CDR3 reads TGTGCCAGCAGCTCAATAGCGGTAGGAGACACAGATACGCAGTATTTT. Full variable domain (rest looked up from reference TRBV7-7 and TRBJ2-3): GAGVSQSPRYKVTKRGQDVTLRCDPISSHATLYWYQQALGQGPEFLTYFNYEAQPDKSGLPSDRFSAERPEGSISTLTIQRTEQRDSAMYRCASSSIAVGDTDTQYFGPGTRLTVL.

CDR3 DNA: TGTGCCAGCAGCTCTTCCGGGACAGGGGGCGCCAAGGTTAATTCACCCCTCCACTTT. Its protein product is CASSSSGTGGAKVNSPLHF. The rearrangement joins TRBV7-3 to TRBJ1-6, with 12 bases aligning to TRBD1. The CDR3 consists of 19 residues. Germline values: CDR1 SGHTA, CDR2 FQGTGA. Trimming at V came to 4 bases and at J to 6 bases, leaving 13 bases not matched to a gene. Complete variable domain (other parts from reference TRBV7-3 and TRBJ1-6): GAGVSQTPSNKVTEKGKYVELRCDPISGHTALYWYRQSLGQGPEFLIYFQGTGAADDSGLPNDRFFAVRPEGSVSTLKIQRTERGDSAVYLCASSSSGTGGAKVNSPLHFGNGTRLTVT.

The chain has TRBV11-2 and TRBJ2-3; a weak D match, TRBD1 (6 bases). V was trimmed by 7 bases and J by 2 bases, leaving 16 bases between them. Germline loops: CDR1 SGHAT, CDR2 FQNNGV. This CDR3 is 15 amino acids long. CDR3 amino acids: CASKGQDFSTDTQYF. The CDR3 DNA reads TGTGCCAGCAAGGGACAAGATTTCTCCACAGATACGCAGTATTTT.

The chain joins TRBV30 to TRBJ2-7; the match to TRBD1 covers 9 bases. With 1 base clipped from V and 9 bases from J, the junction kept 16 bases outside the gene matches. The CDR3 is 16 residues long. Germline V lookup: CDR1 GTSNPN, CDR2 SVGIG (reference sequence). The CDR3 reads CAWSAPPRGDRDRQYF. The CDR3 DNA is TGTGCCTGGAGTGCCCCTCCCCGCGGGGACAGGGATCGGCAGTACTTC.

The rearrangement uses TRBV29-1 and TRBJ2-5, with a tentative D call TRBD2 (6 bases). The CDR3 length is 14 residues. CDR1 and CDR2 (germline): SQVTM, ANQGSEA. The V and J ends lost 6 bases and 4 bases respectively, with 18 bases between them. CDR3 nucleotides: TGCAGCGTCACCGGTTTGCGGGAAAGAGAGACCCAGTACTTC. This sequence encodes CSVTGLRERETQYF.

The chain links TRBV12-1 to TRBJ1-1; no check of the table's D call, TRBD1, against the DNA was made. TRBV12-1 is marked as a pseudogene. The CDR3 contains 18 residues. CDR3 sequence (DNA): TGTGCCAGCAGCCTACAAATAAAGAGGGACAGGAAGAACACTGAAGCTTTCTTT. Amino acid sequence: CASSLQIKRDRKNTEAFF.

This sequence joins TRBV29-1 and TRBJ1-1; weak D call: TRBD1 (5 bases). The CDR3 has 14 residues. CDR1 and CDR2 from the germline V gene are SQVTM and ANQGSEA. The V end lost 3 bases, the J end lost 1 base, and 12 bases lay between the germline ends. The CDR3 region has the DNA TGCAGCGTTGATTTTCAGGGCACGAACACTGAAGCTTTCTTT. Its protein product is CSVDFQGTNTEAFF. Based on the CDR3 plus reference TRBV29-1 and TRBJ1-1, the full variable domain is SAVISQKPSRDICQRGTSLTIQCQVDSQVTMMFWYRQQPGQSLTLIATANQGSEATYESGFVIDKFPISRPNLTFSTLTVSNMSPEDSSIYLCSVDFQGTNTEAFFGQGTRLTVV.

The chain carries TRBV19 and TRBJ1-3; TRBD1 is a possible D gene (5 bases). Germline V gene lookup returns CDR1 LNHDA and CDR2 SQIVND (reference sequence). The CDR3 covers 14 residues. The V gene lost 7 bases and the J gene lost 0 bases, with 10 bases spanning the gap. The CDR3, as DNA: TGTGCCAGTAAGGAGGGGACCTCTGGAAACACCATATATTTT. It specifies CASKEGTSGNTIYF.

This clone was detected once. The rearrangement joins TRBV6-5 to TRBJ1-2; 7 bases are shared with TRBD1. In germline, CDR1 is MNHEY, CDR2 SVGAGI. With 6 bases clipped from V and 3 bases from J, the junction kept 4 bases outside the gene matches. There are 13 residues in the CDR3. The CDR3: CASRVDRDYGYTF. The CDR3 nucleotides are TGTGCCAGCAGGGTCGACAGGGACTATGGCTACACCTTC.

The chain employs TRBV2 and TRBJ2-1; TRBD2 agrees at 9 bases. This CDR3 is built from 14 residues. V was pared by 9 bases and J by 7 bases, with 10 bases of the junction left unmatched. Germline V gene data show CDR1 as SNHLY and CDR2 as FYNNEI. The CDR3 spells CARGLSGSINEQFF. As DNA, the CDR3 is TGTGCCAGGGGGCTTAGCGGGAGTATAAATGAGCAGTTCTTC.

CDR3 bases: TGTGCCAGCAGTGAAACAGGGGGCTCCTACGAGCAGTACTTC. Its translation is CASSETGGSYEQYF. The chain carries TRBV2 and TRBJ2-7, with 8 bases matching TRBD1. The CDR3 consists of 14 residues. V was pared by 2 bases and J by 0 bases, with 0 bases of the junction left unmatched. In germline, CDR1 is SNHLY, CDR2 FYNNEI.

This chain connects TRBV7-6 to TRBJ2-7; D not resolved. There are 15 residues in the CDR3. Trimming pared 3 bases from V and 3 bases from J, leaving 15 bases between. CDR1 and CDR2 (germline): SGHVS, FNYEAQ. Here the CDR3 DNA reads TGTGCCAGCAGCTTGGAGCCTGAGTTAGGCTACGAGCAGTACTTC. Its protein is CASSLEPELGYEQYF. Filled out from reference TRBV7-6 and TRBJ2-7, the complete variable domain reads GAGVSQSPRYKVTKRGQDVALRCDPISGHVSLYWYRQALGQGPEFLTYFNYEAQQDKSGLPNDRFSAERPEGSISTLTIQRTEQRDSAMYRCASSLEPELGYEQYFGPGTRLTVT.

This clone was counted only a few times. This rearrangement joins TRBV20-1 to TRBJ2-1; TRBD2 agrees at 8 bases. V shed 3 bases and J 4 bases; nucleotides not matched to a gene: 5. Germline CDR1 and CDR2: DFQATT and SNEGSKA (reference sequence). CDR3 size: 14 residues. The CDR3: CSASQGLEYNEQFF. The CDR3 DNA is TGCAGTGCTAGTCAGGGACTAGAATACAATGAGCAGTTCTTC.

The chain has TRBV19 and TRBJ2-1; TRBD2 matches at 7 bases. The CDR3 consists of 12 residues. CDR1 and CDR2 (germline): LNHDA, SQIVND (reference sequence). This CDR3 is CAAGWGGNEQFF. The DNA of the CDR3 is TGTGCTGCAGGGTGGGGGGGCAATGAGCAGTTCTTC.

This chain joins TRBV2 and TRBJ2-1, with 8 bases that match TRBD1. CDR3 size: 12 residues. Germline V gene lookup returns CDR1 SNHLY and CDR2 FYNNEI. V lost 7 bases to trimming and J lost 6 bases; unmatched junction nucleotides: 2. In DNA form, the CDR3 reads TGTGCCAGCAAAACAGGGGGCAATGAGCAGTTCTTC. Translation gives CASKTGGNEQFF.

The chain links TRBV28 to TRBJ1-2; 12 nucleotides match TRBD1. Per germline, CDR1 MDHEN and CDR2 SYDVKM. The CDR3 has 15 amino acids. With 2 bases clipped from V and 5 bases from J, the junction kept 3 bases outside the gene matches. As DNA, the CDR3 is TGTGCCAGCAGTTTAACGGGACAGGGGGCTTATGGCTACACCTTC. Its protein product is CASSLTGQGAYGYTF.

The V and J genes are TRBV19 and TRBJ1-3, with 9 nucleotides matching TRBD1. The CDR3 extends over 16 amino acids. Trimming at V came to 5 bases and at J to 0 bases, leaving 5 bases not matched to a gene. Germline assignment: CDR1 LNHDA and CDR2 SQIVND (reference sequence). CDR3 nucleotide sequence: TGTGCCAGTAGTCCCGACAGGGGGTCCTCTGGAAACACCATATATTTT. Amino acid sequence: CASSPDRGSSGNTIYF.

V usage is TRBV9 and J usage is TRBJ2-7; 7 bases are shared with TRBD1. Trimming at V came to 2 bases and at J to 5 bases, leaving 7 bases not matched to a gene. The CDR3 contains 14 residues. Looked up from germline, CDR1 is SGDLS and CDR2 is YYNGEE. CDR3 DNA: TGTGCCAGCAGCGTCGGGACAGCTTCGGACGAGCAGTACTTC. This sequence encodes CASSVGTASDEQYF.

V is TRBV5-8 and J is TRBJ1-5, with 9 bases aligning to TRBD1. Germline V gene lookup returns CDR1 SGHTS and CDR2 YDEGEE. This CDR3 contains 17 residues. The V gene end was trimmed by 2 bases and the J gene end by 1 base; junction bases not matched to a gene: 7. The CDR3 is CASSFRTGAMSNQPQHF. The CDR3, as DNA: TGTGCCAGCAGCTTTAGGACAGGGGCAATGAGCAATCAGCCCCAGCATTTT.